The 27 T cell receptor beta chains presented below share a single source sample, sequenced in a study of T cell repertoires in cytomegalovirus infection. TCRdb called the reads again in MiXCR, with one record for every CDR3 protein. Among 400,000 to 600,000 distinct CDR3 sequences listed, 40% to 50% were seen once. The antigens these receptors bind are not known. The specimen comprised cultured PBMCs, sampled from culture after CMV antigen stimulation. These receptors were obtained from a human donor in good health (CMV status not recorded). Some clones in this sample may be carry-over from other donors' samples.

The chain recombines TRBV7-9 with TRBJ1-1; a weak D match, TRBD1 (5 bases). CDR3 length equals 14 residues. From germline, CDR1 is SEHNR and CDR2 FQNEAQ (reference sequence). V was pared by 2 bases and J by 1 base, with 8 bases between. The CDR3 reads CASSLSGQNTEAFF. The CDR3 DNA follows: TGTGCCAGCAGCTTATCAGGACAGAACACTGAAGCTTTCTTT.

The rearrangement joins TRBV7-2 to TRBJ2-1; 9 bases are a match to TRBD1. Germline CDR1 reads SGHTA; CDR2 reads FQGNSA. CDR3 length: 15 amino acids. Trimming removed 5 bases from V and 2 bases from J; junction bases left unmatched: 4. The CDR3, as DNA: TGTGCCAGCAGCCCATGGACAGGGGCCTACAATGAGCAGTTCTTC. As protein: CASSPWTGAYNEQFF.

This clonotype occurred once. One end of the junction does not line up with germline, which may come from a read error. V gene TRBV7-6 combines with J gene TRBJ1-6, with 8 bases identical to TRBD1. Germline CDR1 is SGHVS and CDR2 is FNYEAQ. This CDR3 contains 14 residues. This chain's CDR3 is CASSSDRGDSPLQF. The CDR3 nucleotides read TGTGCCAGCAGCTCCGACAGGGGAGATTCACCCCTCCAATTT.

This clonotype occurred a few times. CDR3 sequence: CASTLQGRVRTNEKLFF. The CDR3 region has the DNA TGTGCCAGCACCCTACAGGGTCGAGTTAGGACTAATGAAAAACTGTTTTTT. The J gene is TRBJ1-4, the V gene TRBV6-6, with a weak D call TRBD1 (6 bases). Between the trimmed V and J ends, which lost 7 bases and 2 bases, there was a span of 20 bases. The CDR3 has 17 amino acids. Germline loops: CDR1 MNHNY, CDR2 SVGAGI (reference sequence).

The V gene is TRBV7-1, the J gene TRBJ1-4; tentatively, D is TRBD1 (5 bases). TRBV7-1 is recorded as an ORF, its role being uncertain. This CDR3 comprises 12 residues. The V and J ends lost 7 bases and 8 bases respectively, with 11 bases between them. The CDR3 spells CASNGGREKLFF. In nucleotides, the CDR3 is TGTGCCAGCAACGGGGGACGGGAAAAACTGTTTTTT.

In its sample, this clonotype was seen a few times. The V and J genes are TRBV7-2 and TRBJ2-5, with 7 nucleotides matching TRBD2. The junction had 9 bases not matched to a gene; V was cut back by 2 bases and J by 3 bases. This CDR3 comprises 16 residues. The germline CDR1 and CDR2 sequences are SGHTA and FQGNSA. The CDR3 bases are TGTGCCAGCAGCTTATATCGCGGGCTAGCGGAAGAGACCCAGTACTTC. This encodes CASSLYRGLAEETQYF.

The V and J genes are TRBV19 and TRBJ2-2; 8 bases align to TRBD1. Losses at the gene ends were 9 bases for V and 3 bases for J; bases not matched to a gene: 9. This CDR3 spans 15 amino acids. Germline CDR1 and CDR2: LNHDA and SQIVND (reference sequence). The CDR3 DNA follows: TGTGCCAGCCGTACAGGGGGAGCGTACACCGGGGAGCTGTTTTTT. Translating gives CASRTGGAYTGELFF. Together with reference TRBV19 and TRBJ2-2, the CDR3 gives the full variable domain: DGGITQSPKYLFRKEGQNVTLSCEQNLNHDAMYWYRQDPGQGLRLIYYSQIVNDFQKGDIAEGYSVSREKKESFPLTVTSAQKNPTAFYLCASRTGGAYTGELFFGEGSRLTVL.

This clonotype has more than one count but fewer than ten. The chain has TRBV10-3 and TRBJ2-7, with D possibly being TRBD2 (5 bases). The CDR3 runs 15 residues. Germline lookup yields CDR1 ENHRY and CDR2 SYGVKD. V was pared by 2 bases and J by 3 bases, with 14 bases between. The CDR3 sequence is CAISERSSSNYEQYF. The CDR3 DNA reads TGTGCCATCAGTGAGAGGTCTAGCTCTAACTACGAGCAGTACTTC.

This clonotype came up once. A read error may be the cause here, since a much bigger clone is one base away. Without the conserved terminal phenylalanine or tryptophan, this CDR3 likely stems from a read error. Written as DNA, the CDR3 is TGTGCCAGCAGTTCCCCGGCAGGGGAAAAACTGTTTTCT. Translating it yields CASSSPAGEKLFS. The chain couples TRBV27 to TRBJ1-4; tentative D call: TRBD1 (5 bases). This CDR3 contains 13 residues. Germline V CDR1 and CDR2: MNHEY, SMNVEV (reference sequence). Trimming took 4 bases from V and 8 from J, leaving 11 bases between them.

V gene TRBV4-1 combines with J gene TRBJ2-1; 8 nucleotides agree with TRBD2. Trimming at V came to 1 base and at J to 10 bases, leaving 12 bases not matched to a gene. This CDR3 has 16 residues. Germline-derived CDR1 and CDR2 are MGHRA and YSYEKL. The CDR3 loop is CASSQVPVRAGGEQFF. The CDR3 DNA sequence: TGCGCCAGCAGCCAAGTCCCTGTCCGGGCGGGAGGAGAGCAGTTCTTC.

Comment on this clonotype: The junction does not match germline at one end; this may be a read error. For the CDR3, the DNA is TGTGCCAGCAGCGTCGGAACCTACGAGCAGCACTTC. Translated, it gives CASSVGTYEQHF. The chain combines TRBV7-6 with TRBJ2-7; the D is unclear. The length of the CDR3 is 12 residues. From germline, CDR1 is SGHVS and CDR2 FNYEAQ.

This clonotype was detected only once. This sequence joins TRBV9 and TRBJ2-3; 10 bases are a match to TRBD2. The J segment lost 1 base and the V segment lost 0 bases, leaving 8 bases of the junction unmatched. Germline V lookup: CDR1 SGDLS, CDR2 YYNGEE. The CDR3 covers 18 residues. The CDR3 DNA follows: TGTGCCAGCAGCGTAGTGGGGGCACTAGCGGGGCGCACAGATACGCAGTATTTT. It codes for CASSVVGALAGRTDTQYF.

This clonotype was found a few times. The CDR3 coding sequence is TGTGCCATCAGCGAGAGGGAGTCCCAGCCCCAGCATTTT. Its protein is CAISERESQPQHF. V and J are TRBV10-3 and TRBJ1-5; no clear D gene. CDR3 length: 13 residues. The V gene lost 6 bases and the J gene lost 7 bases, with 13 bases spanning the gap. Germline V gives CDR1 ENHRY, CDR2 SYGVKD.

The chain couples TRBV5-1 to TRBJ2-7, with D tentatively TRBD1 or TRBD2 (6 bases each). Trimming stripped 4 bases from V and 7 bases from J, with 15 bases between. The germline gives CDR1 SGHRS, CDR2 YFSETQ. This CDR3 has 13 amino acids. The DNA for the CDR3 is TGCGCCAGCAGCCCGGTGGGGGCGGGAGAGCAGTACTTC. Encoded protein: CASSPVGAGEQYF. Together with reference TRBV5-1 and TRBJ2-7, the CDR3 gives the full variable domain: KAGVTQTPRYLIKTRGQQVTLSCSPISGHRSVSWYQQTPGQGLQFLFEYFSETQRNKGNFPGRFSGRQFSNSRSEMNVSTLELGDSALYLCASSPVGAGEQYFGPGTRLTVT.

In nucleotides, the CDR3 is TGTGCCAGCAGCACTTGGACAGGGCTAAGTTCACCCCTCCACTTT. As protein: CASSTWTGLSSPLHF. The chain links TRBV7-2 to TRBJ1-6; 8 bases fit TRBD1. Per the germline V gene, CDR1 is SGHTA and CDR2 is FQGNSA. V was clipped by 5 bases and J by 9 bases; unmatched bases: 9. There are 15 residues in the CDR3.

The sample holds a few counts of this clonotype. The genes are TRBV7-2 and TRBJ2-3, with D possibly matching TRBD1 (5 bases). V lost 5 bases, J lost 6 bases, and 12 bases lay in between. The CDR3 length is 13 residues. CDR1 is SGHTA, CDR2 FQGNSA, per germline. The CDR3 protein is CASSPQGMDTQYF. CDR3 nucleotides: TGTGCCAGCAGCCCGCAGGGTATGGATACGCAGTATTTT.

This clonotype appeared a few times. The V gene is TRBV9, the J gene TRBJ2-3, with TRBD2 matching 10 bases. V was pared by 4 bases and J by 5 bases, with 7 bases of the junction left unmatched. Looked up from germline, CDR1 is SGDLS and CDR2 is YYNGEE. The CDR3 spans 15 residues. This CDR3 reads CASSTQRGGKDTQYF. DNA for the CDR3: TGTGCCAGCAGCACCCAGCGGGGGGGCAAAGATACGCAGTATTTT.

The V gene is TRBV5-4, the J gene TRBJ2-3; 9 bases are a match to TRBD2. CDR1 and CDR2 (germline): SGHNT, YYREEE (reference sequence). The CDR3 is 16 residues long. Trimming at V came to 5 bases and at J to 1 base, leaving 8 bases not matched to a gene. CDR3 sequence: CASRLQRGAGTDTQYF. The CDR3 DNA sequence: TGTGCCAGCAGGTTACAGCGGGGGGCCGGCACAGATACGCAGTATTTT.

The V and J genes are TRBV7-8 and TRBJ2-7; 9 nucleotides match TRBD2. Germline lookup yields CDR1 SGHVS and CDR2 FQNEAQ. V gave up 2 bases and J gave up 2 bases; unmatched junction bases: 7. This CDR3 is built from 16 residues. The CDR3 region has the DNA TGTGCCAGCAGCTTAAGCTCCGGACTAGCGCCCTACGAGCAGTACTTC. Translated, it gives CASSLSSGLAPYEQYF.

The genes are TRBV6-2 or TRBV6-3 and TRBJ1-1; D might be TRBD1 (6 bases). From germline, CDR1 is MNHEY and CDR2 SVGEGT. The ends were cut back, 2 bases at V and 3 bases at J, with 10 bases in the middle. CDR3 length: 14 amino acids. The CDR3 nucleotides read TGTGCCAGCAGTTACAGAGGACAGTACACTGAAGCTTTCTTT. This translates into CASSYRGQYTEAFF.

The sample holds many counts of this clonotype. This chain links TRBV7-8 with TRBJ2-7; TRBD2 agrees at 8 bases. The CDR3 is 16 amino acids. The germline V gene encodes CDR1 SGHVS and CDR2 FQNEAQ. J gave up 4 bases and V 1 base, and 9 bases lay outside the gene matches. The CDR3 region has the DNA TGTGCCAGCAGCTTAGATAGCGGGGCCCCCCCTTACGAGCAGTACTTC. This translates into CASSLDSGAPPYEQYF.

This clonotype appeared a few times. The gene calls are TRBV7-8 and TRBJ1-2, with TRBD1 matching 7 bases. CDR3 length: 15 amino acids. Germline CDR1 SGHVS, CDR2 FQNEAQ. J gave up 4 bases and V 2 bases, and 7 bases lay outside the gene matches. The CDR3 coding sequence is TGTGCCAGCAGCTTACAGGGGACAGCCCTCTATGGCTACACCTTC. This encodes CASSLQGTALYGYTF.

This clonotype came up a few times. J is TRBJ2-1 and V is TRBV28; TRBD2 matches 11 bases. The ends lost 4 bases at V and 3 bases at J; junction bases unmatched: 5. CDR1 and CDR2 from the germline V gene are MDHEN and SYDVKM. This CDR3 has 16 residues. The CDR3 coding sequence is TGTGCCAGCAGTTCCTCTCTAGCGGGGGGCTACAATGAGCAGTTCTTC. Protein product: CASSSSLAGGYNEQFF. The full variable domain, its missing parts supplied by reference TRBV28 and TRBJ2-1, is DVKVTQSSRYLVKRTGEKVFLECVQDMDHENMFWYRQDPGLGLRLIYFSYDVKMKEKGDIPEGYSVSREKKERFSLILESASTNQTSMYLCASSSSLAGGYNEQFFGPGTRLTVL.

This clonotype was picked up one time. The chain has TRBV27 and TRBJ1-6; the match to TRBD1 covers 7 bases. Germline V gene sequence: CDR1 MNHEY, CDR2 SMNVEV (reference sequence). This CDR3 contains 14 residues. Losses at the gene ends were 3 bases for V and 7 bases for J; bases not matched to a gene: 3. The CDR3 region has the DNA TGTGCCAGCAGTTTTCACAGGGGAAATTCACCCCTCCACTTT. This gives the protein CASSFHRGNSPLHF.

This chain connects TRBV6-2 or TRBV6-3 to TRBJ2-5, with unresolved D. The V and J ends lost 8 bases and 10 bases respectively, with 17 bases between them. This CDR3 comprises 12 residues. The V gene's germline CDR1 is MNHEY and CDR2 SVGEGT. Here the CDR3 DNA reads TGTGCCAGCCGGACCAACCGGTTAAACCAGTACTTC. Translation gives CASRTNRLNQYF.

This chain connects TRBV2 to TRBJ2-5; tentatively, D is TRBD1 or TRBD2 (5 bases each). Trimming removed 8 bases at V and 4 bases at J, with 14 bases between. The CDR3 extends over 13 amino acids. Germline CDR1 SNHLY, CDR2 FYNNEI. For the CDR3, the DNA is TGTGCCAGCTCAGGGTGGGGGATAGAGACCCAGTACTTC. Translated: CASSGWGIETQYF.

The chain links TRBV20-1 to TRBJ1-2, with 7 bases that match TRBD1. The V segment lost 0 bases and the J segment 7 bases; nucleotides outside the gene matches: 5. The length of the CDR3 is 13 residues. Germline CDR1 is DFQATT and CDR2 is SNEGSKA (reference sequence). CDR3 DNA sequence: TGCAGTGCTAGAGATAGAGGGGGCTCTGGCTACACCTTC. It translates to CSARDRGGSGYTF.